This T cell receptor beta chain stems from a study of blood T cell repertoires in COVID-19. In the study overall: COVID-19 samples, acute and convalescent, were from the United States, Italy and Spain. T cells, B-cell-depleted T cells, or PBMCs supplied cDNA or gDNA.

How the authors handled the data: Nucleated cell counts were estimated from reference gene primer amplification. Repertoires were generated with immunoSEQ multiplex PCR, while TCRdb's copy carries only in-frame clones and drops some. V, J and clone size are taken as reported in that table, and D and trimming were inferred from the DNA itself. The sample carries some 25,000 clones, over 75% recorded once. The CDR3 has 19 amino acids. V lost 0 bases and J 3 bases, leaving 21 bases between the germline ends. The germline V gene has CDR1 SGHRS and CDR2 YFSETQ. The specimen sequenced was peripheral blood. This receptor was identified in a man over 45 with active or convalescent COVID-19. This chain joins TRBV5-1 and TRBJ1-4; D gene unclear. CDR3: CASSLASIEGWLANEKLFF. In DNA form, the CDR3 reads TGCGCCAGCAGCTTGGCGTCGATAGAGGGATGGTTAGCTAATGAAAAACTGTTTTTT.